This TCR beta chain was sequenced for a study of early T cells in non-severe SARS-CoV-2 infection (dated by TCRdb to 2020 to 2022). In terms of the full investigation: Because TCR sequencing relied on bulk RNA taken from unsorted whole blood, pairing of alpha and beta chains was not possible. General conclusions and limits of the study: Matching against VDJdb was skewed toward anti-spike CD8 responses, likely underestimated virus-specific expansions, and missed private and CD4 specificities.

The CDR3 spans 11 residues, from the cysteine through the phenylalanine. CDR3 DNA is the only sequence kept; it has 33 bases, read in frame from the first base. Trimming costs V 7 bases and J 1 base, and their ends lie 7 bases apart. CDR1 is given as SQVTM and CDR2 as ANQGSEA, both from the germline V gene. Ten or more counts support this clonotype. The antigen this receptor binds is unknown. No base-level quality is on record; no much larger clone is a single base apart. Library preparation used 5' RACE. Sequencing was performed on a NextSeq 500. In the TCR library protocol, unique molecular identifiers were attached to individual cDNA molecules to correct for PCR bias and sequencing error. TCR alpha and beta chains were both sequenced, and the abundances of alpha and beta sequences in each sample were closely correlated with each other. Under the source paper's analysis protocol: Decombinator V4 was used to perform V gene, J gene and CDR3 annotation of TCR sequences. TCRs were defined as expanded if a significant change between any two time points was detected under a Poisson model with p below 0.0001. TCR abundances were normalised to the total number of TCRs sequenced per sample and expressed as counts per million. TRAV1-2 paired with TRAJ12, TRAJ20 or TRAJ33 defined MAIT TCRs, while TRAV10 paired with TRAJ18 defined iNKT TCRs. VDJdb, accessed 1 November 2021, was searched for CMV, EBV and SARS-CoV-2 annotated TCRs, with TCRs annotated for multiple antigens excluded. In-frame beta chains were kept once TCRdb had trimmed the public reads at Q25 with fastp and called clones with MiXCR. One record per CDR3 amino acid sequence lists the most common genes and DNA. These V and J calls originate from TCRdb's pipeline instead of the authors' own analysis. This sample has over 30,000 distinct CDR3 sequences in its table, and over 6% of those were observed once. The biggest ten clones account for less than 15% of the sample.

The study was a case-control design nested within a healthcare worker cohort in London, UK, with weekly nasopharyngeal swab PCR tests and blood sampling. Healthcare workers were recruited between 23 and 31 March 2020, during the week of the UK lockdown, and were followed weekly for up to about 15 weeks. The input for sequencing was whole blood, taken at baseline. This TCR was sampled from an adult who was a healthcare worker with PCR-confirmed SARS-CoV-2 infection or an uninfected control (not recorded which). The chain employs TRBV29-1 and TRBJ1-1, with the D gene uncertain. The nucleotide sequence is TGCAGCGGGAGGGAGAACACTGAAGCTTTCTTT. It specifies CSGRENTEAFF.